Sequencing of this T cell receptor (beta chain) was carried out in a study of blood T cell repertoires in COVID-19. Some clones are missing from TCRdb's copy, which holds only in-frame ones; the method was immunoSEQ multiplex PCR. The sample has around 100,000 clones; around 87% are singletons. Trimming took 6 bases from V and 5 from J; bases not matched to a gene: 8. CDR1 and CDR2 from the germline V gene are MNHEY and SVGAGI. The CDR3 is made up of 14 amino acids. This receptor was obtained from a human donor in a cohort sampled during active COVID-19. This chain connects TRBV6-5 to TRBJ1-2, with TRBD1 matching over 8 bases. The sequenced sample consisted of peripheral blood. Here the CDR3 DNA reads TGTGCCAGCAGGTCGACGGGACAGGTTTATGGCTACACCTTC. Its translation: CASRSTGQVYGYTF.